Listed below are T cell receptor beta chains from one sample, sequenced in a study of neoadjuvant nivolumab and ipilimumab in lung cancer. Generated by immunoSEQ multiplex PCR, the TCRdb table keeps only in-frame clones and is missing some. The sample holds approximately 23,000 clones, approximately 86% seen once. Sequenced material: peripheral blood, taken before neoadjuvant nivolumab, alone or with ipilimumab. These receptors were obtained from an adult with non-small cell lung cancer. Both conserved end residues are part of each CDR3. A D gene is named only where the DNA matches it firmly. Not every row has a clone size; where given, it reads once, few, many or a size class.

>TRBJ1-4|.|TRBV30|once
CAWSEGTNEKLFF
TGTGCCTGGAGTGAGGGGACTAATGAAAAACTGTTTTTT
>TRBJ1-1|.|TRBV27|.
CASSLQGPGGTEAFF
TGTGCCAGCAGTTTACAGGGCCCCGGGGGCACTGAAGCTTTCTTT
>TRBJ1-1|.|TRBV19|few
CASSIGPGSTEAFF
TGTGCCAGTAGTATAGGTCCGGGAAGCACTGAAGCTTTCTTT
>TRBJ1-2|TRBD1|TRBV7-3|few
CASSATGRGYGYTF
TGTGCCAGCAGCGCGACAGGGAGGGGCTATGGCTACACCTTC
>TRBJ1-4|TRBD1|TRBV7-2|.
CASRGQGSATNEKLFF
TGTGCCAGCAGGGGACAGGGCTCTGCAACTAATGAAAAACTGTTTTTT
>TRBJ2-1|TRBD1|TRBV6-5|.
CASRSGTGVKFF
TGTGCCAGCAGGTCCGGGACAGGGGTTAAGTTCTTC
>TRBJ1-1|.|TRBV28|.
CASSPGETEAFF
TGTGCCAGCAGTCCGGGGGAAACTGAAGCTTTCTTT
>TRBJ1-3|.|TRBV11-2|.
CASSRASGNTIYF
TGTGCCAGCAGCAGGGCCTCTGGAAACACCATATATTTT
>TRBJ2-7|.|TRBV7-6|.
CASSLGRGISYEQYF
TGTGCCAGCAGCTTGGGAAGGGGAATATCCTACGAGCAGTACTTC
>TRBJ1-1|.|TRBV7-8|.
CASSLVVGEAFF
TGTGCCAGCAGCTTAGTGGTGGGCGAGGCTTTCTTT
>TRBJ2-1|TRBD1|TRBV18|.
CASSPGQLNEQFF
TGTGCCAGCTCACCGGGACAGTTGAATGAGCAGTTCTTC
>TRBJ1-2|.|TRBV11-2|.
CASSKNYYGYTF
TGTGCCAGCAGCAAGAATTACTATGGCTACACCTTC
>TRBJ1-1|.|TRBV5-6|.
CASSLPAAMNTEAFF
TGTGCCAGCAGCTTGCCTGCGGCTATGAACACTGAAGCTTTCTTT
>TRBJ1-1|.|TRBV20-1|.
CSATYTEAFF
TGCAGTGCCACGTACACTGAAGCTTTCTTT
>TRBJ2-1|TRBD1|TRBV14|.
CASSQGQGAYNEQFF
TGTGCCAGCAGCCAAGGACAGGGGGCTTACAATGAGCAGTTCTTC
>TRBJ1-2|.|TRBV18|.
CASSPTIGQGNYGYTF
TGTGCCAGCTCACCAACAATCGGGCAGGGGAACTATGGCTACACCTTC
>TRBJ1-5|.|TRBV27|.
CASSRVGGNDQPQHF
TGTGCCAGCAGCCGCGTGGGGGGAAATGATCAGCCCCAGCATTTT
>TRBJ2-7|.|TRBV18|.
CASSQGIEYEQYF
TGTGCCAGCTCACAGGGGATTGAGTACGAGCAGTACTTC
>TRBJ2-7|TRBD2|TRBV7-9|.
CASSLGSGGSTYEQYF
TGTGCCAGCAGCTTAGGTTCGGGCGGGAGTACCTACGAGCAGTACTTC
>TRBJ2-6|.|TRBV6-4|few
CASSDSGAGANVLTF
TGTGCCAGCAGTGACTCAGGGGCTGGGGCCAACGTCCTGACTTTC
>TRBJ1-5|.|TRBV30|.
CAWSVRASKSNQPQHF
TGTGCCTGGAGTGTTAGGGCGTCGAAAAGCAATCAGCCCCAGCATTTT
>TRBJ2-7|.|TRBV5-1|.
CASSFLESYEQYF
TGCGCCAGCAGCTTCCTAGAGTCCTACGAGCAGTACTTC
>TRBJ2-7|.|TRBV18|.
CASSPPSLSEQYF
TGTGCCAGCTCACCACCGAGCCTGAGCGAGCAGTACTTC
>TRBJ1-3|.|TRBV7-2|.
CASSLVGHRSGNTIYF
TGTGCCAGCAGCCTAGTTGGACACCGCTCTGGAAACACCATATATTTT
>TRBJ2-2|.|TRBV6-6|.
CASSSSNTGELFF
TGTGCCAGCAGTTCCTCAAACACCGGGGAGCTGTTTTTT
>TRBJ2-5|TRBD2|TRBV4-2|.
CASSRSLGGAGETQYF
TGTGCCAGCAGCCGTTCCCTCGGGGGGGCGGGGGAGACCCAGTACTTC
>TRBJ1-5|.|TRBV30|.
CAWSVQTMNLPQHF
TGTGCCTGGAGTGTACAGACAATGAATCTGCCCCAGCATTTT
>TRBJ1-3|TRBD1|TRBV30|.
CAWSKDRVKGNTIYF
TGTGCCTGGAGTAAGGACAGGGTGAAAGGAAACACCATATATTTT
>TRBJ2-5|TRBD2|TRBV13|few
CASSPPAGTSGETQYF
TGTGCCAGCAGCCCTCCTGCCGGGACTAGTGGAGAGACCCAGTACTTC
>TRBJ1-2|TRBD1|TRBV7-2|.
CASSQTTGGYGYTF
TGTGCCAGCAGCCAAACGACAGGGGGTTATGGCTACACCTTC
>TRBJ1-1|.|TRBV19|once
CASKRTDNTEAFF
TGTGCCAGTAAGAGAACCGATAACACTGAAGCTTTCTTT
>TRBJ2-3|.|TRBV30|once
CAWSQGWEDTQYF
TGTGCCTGGAGCCAGGGATGGGAAGATACGCAGTATTTT
>TRBJ2-1|TRBD2|TRBV19|once
CASSMGASGSNEQFF
TGTGCCAGTAGTATGGGAGCTAGCGGGAGCAATGAGCAGTTCTTC
>TRBJ2-2|.|TRBV30|few
CAWKVLEDSGELFF
TGTGCCTGGAAGGTTTTGGAGGACTCCGGGGAGCTGTTTTTT
>TRBJ1-5|.|TRBV5-5|.
CASSLFESNQPQHF
TGTGCCAGCAGCTTGTTCGAAAGCAATCAGCCCCAGCATTTT
>TRBJ1-1|.|TRBV7-6|.
CASSLASATEAFF
TGTGCCAGCAGCTTAGCTAGTGCCACTGAAGCTTTCTTT
>TRBJ1-1|.|TRBV5-5|once
CASSSYKRNTEAFF
TGTGCCAGCAGCTCGTACAAAAGGAACACTGAAGCTTTCTTT
>TRBJ2-7|TRBD1|TRBV5-5|once
CASSSRDRAPGQYF
TGTGCCAGCAGCTCCCGGGACAGGGCTCCCGGGCAGTACTTC
>TRBJ1-1|.|TRBV5-1|once
CASSVGYGLGTEAFF
TGCGCCAGCAGCGTAGGGTACGGGTTAGGGACTGAAGCTTTCTTT
>TRBJ1-2|.|TRBV10-3|.
CAISEGQTYGYTF
TGTGCCATCAGTGAAGGCCAGACTTATGGCTACACCTTC
>TRBJ2-6|.|TRBV11-1|once
CASSLANRAGANVLTF
TGTGCCAGCAGCTTAGCGAACCGGGCTGGGGCCAACGTCCTGACTTTC
>TRBJ2-4|.|TRBV11-3|few
CASSLTRYKNIQYF
TGTGCCAGCAGCCTCACTAGATACAAAAACATTCAGTACTTC
>TRBJ2-7|.|TRBV4-1|.
CASSQDPSTLNPRSEQYF
TGCGCCAGCAGCCAAGATCCGAGCACACTCAACCCCCGCTCCGAGCAGTACTTC
>TRBJ1-2|.|TRBV6-5|.
CASSRSRGYGYTF
TGTGCCAGCAGTCGAAGCAGGGGCTATGGCTACACCTTC
>TRBJ2-1|TRBD2|TRBV11-2|.
CASSSGSAGANEQFF
TGTGCCAGCAGCTCCGGATCAGCGGGGGCGAATGAGCAGTTCTTC
>TRBJ2-1|.|TRBV6-1|.
CASSVAGEGYNEQFF
TGTGCCAGCAGTGTGGCAGGGGAGGGATACAATGAGCAGTTCTTC